The entry below describes one T cell receptor beta chain. What it binds is not known. The data were taken from a study of T cells in Graves' hyperthyroidism and ophthalmopathy. Amplified TCR beta CDR3 regions derived from RNA transcripts. A first-round RT-PCR of the TCR CDR3 used the HTBI primer set. TCRdb itself ran the multiplex PCR reads through MiXCR, one entry per CDR3 protein. The sample shows about 270,000 distinct CDR3 sequences, approximately 23% of them seen only once. Diagnosis relied on clinical symptoms, serum thyroxine and TRAb, thyroid ultrasound and orbital computed tomography. The PBMCs had their origin in more than 9.5 ml of fresh peripheral blood. Study-wide results and limits: Blood samples included most of the expanded thyroid clonotypes exceeding 0.001.

The sample was blood. This clonotype was sampled from a man under 40 with Graves' ophthalmopathy.

The CDR3 reads CSARYLYNEQFF. The CDR3 DNA reads as TGCAGTGCTAGGTATTTATACAATGAGCAGTTCTTC. J is TRBJ2-1 and V is TRBV20-1; D not certain. CDR3 length equals 12 residues. Trimming cost V 3 bases and J 4 bases, with 7 bases left between them. Germline CDR1 DFQATT, CDR2 SNEGSKA (reference sequence).